Described below is a single TCR beta chain sequence and its context. The CDR3 spans 16 residues. Per germline, CDR1 ENHRY and CDR2 SYGVKD. V dropped 3 bases and J dropped 2 bases, with 14 bases sitting between them. The record originates from a study of blood T cell repertoires in COVID-19. Turning to the study itself: Acute-phase and convalescent COVID-19 samples originated in the United States, Italy and Spain. The analysed material was cDNA or gDNA that came from T cells, B-cell-depleted T cells, or PBMCs.

Per the original data handling: How many nucleated cells were present was estimated from reference gene primer amplification. Repertoires were generated with immunoSEQ multiplex PCR, while TCRdb's copy carries only in-frame clones and drops some. That table gives V, J and clone size, and the DNA gave D and trimming. This repertoire shows 140,000 to 150,000 clones, around 84% found once; its top ten account for about 9.4%. The TCR was taken from a man between 60 and 70 years old with active or convalescent COVID-19. V and J are TRBV10-3 and TRBJ1-3; D is perhaps TRBD1 (6 bases). Sequenced: peripheral blood. The CDR3 DNA reads as TGTGCCATCAGTGAAGGACAGTTCTTCCCTGGAAACACCATATATTTT. It translates to CAISEGQFFPGNTIYF.